This note documents a single T cell receptor beta chain sequence. The data are from a study of blood T cell repertoires in COVID-19. Study context: Samples taken during acute and convalescent COVID-19 were collected in the United States, Italy and Spain. PBMCs, B-cell-depleted T cells, or T cells were the source of the cDNA or gDNA that made up the material.

V dropped 2 bases and J dropped 4; count of bases not matched to a gene: 4. The CDR3 totals 15 residues. Germline lookup yields CDR1 SGHTA and CDR2 FQGNSA. Authors' processing steps: Reference gene primer amplification in the assay estimated nucleated cell counts. Repertoires were generated with immunoSEQ multiplex PCR, while TCRdb's copy carries only in-frame clones and drops some. From that table come the V and J calls and clone size; the DNA was used to work out D and trimming. The sample lists some 200,000 clones, approximately 78% occurring once. This sequence was found in a woman aged 40 to 50 with acute or convalescent COVID-19. Sequenced input: peripheral blood. This sequence joins TRBV7-2 and TRBJ2-1, with 8 bases that match TRBD2. The CDR3: CASSLSGGEYNEQFF. CDR3 DNA: TGTGCCAGCAGCTTATCGGGGGGGGAGTACAATGAGCAGTTCTTC.